The next 32 T cell receptor beta chains were all read from a single sample in a study of PD-1 blockade in classical Hodgkin lymphoma. The patients all showed relapse after autologous stem cell transplantation, while their brentuximab vedotin exposure varied. Profiled with immunoSEQ multiplex PCR; TCRdb holds only in-frame clones, not every one. The profile shows 17,000 or so clones, over 70% of them singletons. The specimen was peripheral blood mononuclear cells (PBMCs), collected at baseline. The receptors stem from a human donor with classical Hodgkin lymphoma.

The chain carries TRBV11-3 and TRBJ2-3; the match to TRBD1 covers 8 bases. Germline trimming cut 5 bases from V and 1 base from J; bases unmatched to any gene: 5. Germline V gene lookup returns CDR1 SGHNT and CDR2 YENEEA. The CDR3 length is 15 residues. DNA of the CDR3: TGTGCCAGCAGCGTGACAGGGGTCGGCACAGATACGCAGTATTTT. This gives the protein CASSVTGVGTDTQYF.

The V and J genes are TRBV7-2 and TRBJ1-2; possible D gene TRBD1, 6 bases. Deletions cut 1 base from V and 8 bases from J, with 17 bases between. CDR1 and CDR2 (germline): SGHTA, FQGNSA. The CDR3 is 15 residues long. Here the CDR3 reads CASSLEGPGVSGYTF. The DNA for the CDR3 is TGTGCCAGCAGCTTAGAAGGGCCAGGGGTGAGCGGCTACACCTTC.

The gene calls are TRBV7-2 and TRBJ2-1; maybe TRBD2 (6 bases). The CDR3 contains 15 residues. V lost 0 bases and J 8 bases, leaving 14 bases between the germline ends. The germline gives CDR1 SGHTA, CDR2 FQGNSA. CDR3 loop: CASSLAPGRGYEQFF. Written as DNA, the CDR3 is TGTGCCAGCAGCTTAGCCCCAGGACGGGGGTATGAGCAGTTCTTC.

The rearrangement links TRBV6-1 to TRBJ2-1, with D possibly being TRBD2 (6 bases). V lost 4 bases, J lost 10 bases, and 20 bases lay in between. The length of the CDR3 is 15 residues. Germline values: CDR1 MNHNS, CDR2 SASEGT. CDR3 coding DNA: TGTGCCAGCAGTGTAGGTTCTGGAGGACTACTAGAGCAGTTCTTC. Residues: CASSVGSGGLLEQFF.

The rearrangement uses TRBV7-8 and TRBJ1-2; D is uncertain. Germline assignment: CDR1 SGHVS and CDR2 FQNEAQ. Trimming pared 4 bases from V and 4 bases from J, leaving 7 bases between. CDR3 length: 12 residues. CDR3 coding DNA: TGTGCCAGCAGCTCCCTTTCCTATGGCTACACCTTC. The encoded protein is CASSSLSYGYTF.

This chain connects TRBV5-1 to TRBJ1-2; D possibly corresponds to TRBD1 (5 bases). CDR3 size: 13 residues. Trimming pared 4 bases from V and 3 bases from J, leaving 10 bases between. Germline CDR1 reads SGHRS; CDR2 reads YFSETQ. This CDR3 reads CASSEWGDYGYTF. In DNA form, the CDR3 reads TGCGCCAGCAGCGAATGGGGGGACTATGGCTACACCTTC. Supplemented by reference TRBV5-1 and TRBJ1-2, the full variable domain reads KAGVTQTPRYLIKTRGQQVTLSCSPISGHRSVSWYQQTPGQGLQFLFEYFSETQRNKGNFPGRFSGRQFSNSRSEMNVSTLELGDSALYLCASSEWGDYGYTFGSGTRLTVV.

Turning to this clone: The junction does not match germline at one end; this may be a read error. In the same sample, other DNA sequences code for this CDR3. V usage is TRBV2 and J usage is TRBJ2-7, with 10 nucleotides matching TRBD2. The CDR3 extends over 16 amino acids. CDR1 and CDR2 (germline): SNHLY, FYNNEI. The CDR3 nucleotides read TGCGCCAGCAGTGTGGGACTAGCGACGAGCTCCTACGAGCAGTACTTC. As protein: CASSVGLATSSYEQYF.

The sample holds a few counts of this clone. The chain employs TRBV2 and TRBJ2-3; D gene ambiguous. Between the trimmed V and J ends, which lost 4 bases and 4 bases, there was a span of 9 bases. The CDR3 sequence is 13 residues long. Per the germline V gene, CDR1 is SNHLY and CDR2 is FYNNEI. The CDR3: CASSAWVADTQYF. For the CDR3, the DNA is TGTGCCAGCAGTGCATGGGTTGCAGATACGCAGTATTTT.

This clone was picked up a small number of times. The chain uses TRBV7-9 and TRBJ2-3; TRBD2 is a possible D gene (6 bases). The CDR3 has 12 amino acids. CDR1 is SEHNR, CDR2 FQNEAQ, per germline (reference sequence). The V and J ends lost 2 bases and 6 bases respectively, with 6 bases between them. In DNA form, the CDR3 reads TGTGCCAGCAGCTTACTAGCGGATACGCAGTATTTT. Protein sequence: CASSLLADTQYF.

This clone is medium-sized by share. The CDR3 here is CASSVGFASGFVETQYF. The CDR3 DNA follows: TGTGCCAGCAGCGTAGGTTTCGCTAGCGGGTTCGTAGAGACCCAGTACTTC. The rearrangement joins TRBV9 to TRBJ2-5, with 8 bases identical to TRBD2. The germline V gene encodes CDR1 SGDLS and CDR2 YYNGEE. With V trimmed by 0 bases and J by 4 bases, 11 bases remained unmatched. This CDR3 has 17 amino acids. Drawing the rest from reference TRBV9 and TRBJ2-5, the complete variable domain is DSGVTQTPKHLITATGQRVTLRCSPRSGDLSVYWYQQSLDQGLQFLIQYYNGEERAKGNILERFSAQQFPDLHSELNLSSLELGDSALYFCASSVGFASGFVETQYFGPGTRLLVL.

This clone was picked up a small number of times. This chain connects TRBV30 to TRBJ2-7, with TRBD2 matching 9 bases. The CDR3 has 15 residues. V shed 0 bases and J 0 bases; nucleotides not matched to a gene: 3. Looked up from germline, CDR1 is GTSNPN and CDR2 is SVGIG (reference sequence). CDR3 DNA sequence: TGTGCCTGGAGTGTACTAGCGGGTAGCTCCTACGAGCAGTACTTC. Its protein is CAWSVLAGSSYEQYF.

The chain links TRBV7-2 to TRBJ1-1; 8 positions match TRBD1. Unmatched junction bases numbered 4, after V lost 1 base and J lost 0 bases. The germline gives CDR1 SGHTA, CDR2 FQGNSA. The CDR3 spans 16 residues. CDR3 residues: CASSLGQGTMNTEAFF. DNA of the CDR3: TGTGCCAGCAGCTTAGGACAGGGGACCATGAACACTGAAGCTTTCTTT.

This chain uses TRBV19 with TRBJ2-2; 8 bases match TRBD2. With V trimmed by 8 bases and J by 5 bases, 10 bases remained unmatched. This CDR3 has 15 amino acids. Germline-derived CDR1 and CDR2 are LNHDA and SQIVND (reference sequence). In DNA, the CDR3 is TGTGCCAGTTCACTAGCGGTTAGAGGTACCGGGGAGCTGTTTTTT. It codes for CASSLAVRGTGELFF.

J is TRBJ2-7 and V is TRBV7-9; 11 nucleotides match TRBD1. The CDR3 runs 15 residues. Germline V gene data show CDR1 as SEHNR and CDR2 as FQNEAQ (reference sequence). The junction had 5 bases not matched to a gene; V was cut back by 5 bases and J by 2 bases. CDR3 in amino acids: CASSPWDRGAYEQYF. The CDR3 DNA sequence: TGTGCCAGCAGCCCCTGGGACAGGGGGGCCTACGAGCAGTACTTC.

The CDR3 sequence is CAWSVGGSANYGYTF. The CDR3, as DNA: TGTGCCTGGAGTGTAGGGGGCAGTGCTAACTATGGCTACACCTTC. This sequence joins TRBV30 and TRBJ1-2; TRBD1 agrees at 7 bases. J was trimmed by 0 bases and V by 0 bases; bases with no gene match: 4. The CDR3 extends over 15 amino acids. The V gene's germline CDR1 is GTSNPN and CDR2 SVGIG (reference sequence).

CDR3 nucleotide sequence: TGTGCCAGCACCGTCCCTGGTTCTGGGGCCAACGTCCTGACTTTC. This encodes CASTVPGSGANVLTF. This chain uses TRBV2 with TRBJ2-6; D ambiguous. Trimming pared 7 bases from V and 1 base from J, leaving 11 bases between. The CDR3 has 15 residues. Germline V gene lookup returns CDR1 SNHLY and CDR2 FYNNEI.

The chain recombines TRBV6-5 with TRBJ1-1, with 7 positions matching TRBD1. The V gene's germline CDR1 is MNHEY and CDR2 SVGAGI. The CDR3 contains 13 residues. V gave up 7 bases and J gave up 4 bases; unmatched junction bases: 6. The DNA of the CDR3 is TGTGCCAGCACTCAGGGGGACGGCACTGAAGCTTTCTTT. It yields the protein CASTQGDGTEAFF.

This sequence joins TRBV7-6 and TRBJ2-5; TRBD1 or TRBD2 may be the D gene (5 bases each). Germline CDR1 SGHVS, CDR2 FNYEAQ. Deletions cut 6 bases from V and 2 bases from J, with 13 bases between. This CDR3 comprises 14 residues. The CDR3 loop is CASSREWGQETQYF. CDR3 nucleotide sequence: TGTGCCAGCAGTAGGGAGTGGGGGCAAGAGACCCAGTACTTC.

A few counts support this clone. Additional DNA sequences in this sample encode the identical CDR3. J is TRBJ2-1 and V is TRBV27; D is uncertain. Trimming cost V 8 bases and J 4 bases, with 3 bases left between them. Germline-derived CDR1 and CDR2 are MNHEY and SMNVEV (reference sequence). The CDR3 has 10 amino acids. The CDR3 protein is CASGYNEQFF. CDR3 coding DNA: TGTGCCAGCGGTTACAATGAGCAGTTCTTC.

This clone appeared a few times. J is TRBJ2-1 and V is TRBV27; TRBD1 aligns across 9 bases. This CDR3 is 16 amino acids long. Trimming removed 3 bases from V and 2 bases from J; junction bases left unmatched: 5. CDR1 is MNHEY, CDR2 SMNVEV, per germline (reference sequence). The CDR3 DNA follows: TGTGCCAGCAGTTTGGGGACAGGGTATGCCTACAATGAGCAGTTCTTC. Translated, it gives CASSLGTGYAYNEQFF.

J is TRBJ2-7 and V is TRBV7-2; tentatively, D is TRBD1 (6 bases). CDR3 length: 14 amino acids. Looked up from germline, CDR1 is SGHTA and CDR2 is FQGNSA. Trimming shortened V by 3 bases and J by 0 bases, and 9 bases separated the two germline ends. In nucleotides, the CDR3 is TGTGCCAGCAGCTTCGACAGGAGCTCCTACGAGCAGTACTTC. As protein: CASSFDRSSYEQYF.

The chain couples TRBV10-3 to TRBJ2-3; 12 nucleotides line up with TRBD2. Germline V lookup: CDR1 ENHRY, CDR2 SYGVKD. V gave up 6 bases and J gave up 5 bases; unmatched junction bases: 0. The CDR3 contains 13 residues. CDR3 nucleotides: TGTGCCATCAGACTAGCGGGAGGAGATACGCAGTATTTT. Amino acids: CAIRLAGGDTQYF.

The rearrangement links TRBV5-1 to TRBJ2-5, with 15 bases fitting TRBD2. The junction had 7 bases not matched to a gene; V was cut back by 4 bases and J by 3 bases. CDR3 size: 17 residues. The V gene's germline CDR1 is SGHRS and CDR2 YFSETQ. CDR3 residues: CASSKGLAGGKEETQYF. The DNA for the CDR3 is TGCGCCAGCAGCAAGGGACTAGCGGGGGGAAAGGAAGAGACCCAGTACTTC.

The chain uses TRBV2 and TRBJ2-5; the D gene is possibly TRBD2 (6 bases). The V gene's germline CDR1 is SNHLY and CDR2 FYNNEI. V was shortened by 6 bases and J by 2 bases, with 16 bases between the two germline ends. CDR3 length: 15 amino acids. The CDR3 is CASRETGVSQETQYF. The CDR3 nucleotides are TGTGCCAGCAGAGAAACGGGGGTTTCTCAAGAGACCCAGTACTTC.

The chain is built from TRBV25-1 and TRBJ1-4; weak D call: TRBD1 (6 bases). Germline assignment: CDR1 MGHDK and CDR2 SYGVNS. The CDR3 totals 15 residues. Trimming took off 5 bases at V and 0 bases at J, with 10 bases between the two ends. This CDR3 is CASSSRQATNEKLFF. In nucleotides, the CDR3 is TGTGCCAGCAGTTCCAGACAGGCAACTAATGAAAAACTGTTTTTT.

The genes are TRBV18 and TRBJ2-4; possibly TRBD2 for D (6 bases). CDR1 is KGHSH and CDR2 is LQKENI in the germline V gene. The CDR3 has 16 amino acids. V lost 1 base to trimming and J lost 3 bases, with 13 bases between them. The CDR3 protein is CASSPRTGEDKNIQYF. DNA for the CDR3: TGTGCCAGCTCACCACGTACCGGGGAGGACAAAAACATTCAGTACTTC. Complete variable domain (other parts from reference TRBV18 and TRBJ2-4): NAGVMQNPRHLVRRRGQEARLRCSPMKGHSHVYWYRQLPEEGLKFMVYLQKENIIDESGMPKERFSAEFPKEGPSILRIQQVVRGDSAAYFCASSPRTGEDKNIQYFGAGTRLSVL.

The genes are TRBV19 and TRBJ2-1; D perhaps matches TRBD2 (6 bases). The V end was cut by 5 bases, the J end by 2 bases, with 16 bases between. The germline V gene has CDR1 LNHDA and CDR2 SQIVND (reference sequence). This CDR3 spans 16 amino acids. CDR3 bases: TGTGCCAGTAGTCCGTCCAGGAGGGCCGCCTACAATGAGCAGTTCTTC. Residues: CASSPSRRAAYNEQFF.

This sequence joins TRBV6-1 and TRBJ2-5, with D possibly being TRBD1 or TRBD2 (5 bases each). Germline V gene data show CDR1 as MNHNS and CDR2 as SASEGT. The CDR3 runs 16 residues. V was trimmed by 2 bases and J by 11 bases, leaving 24 bases between them. The CDR3 spells CASSETFWDVFLEQYF. The CDR3 DNA sequence: TGTGCCAGCAGTGAAACCTTCTGGGACGTATTTTTGGAGCAGTACTTC.

V usage is TRBV5-1 and J usage is TRBJ2-1, with 13 bases fitting TRBD2. CDR3 length: 19 amino acids. The germline V gene encodes CDR1 SGHRS and CDR2 YFSETQ. V trimming: 4 bases; J trimming: 1 base; junction bases outside the gene matches: 11. Here the CDR3 reads CASSLKTSGGIASYNEQFF. CDR3 bases: TGCGCCAGCAGCCTTAAGACTAGCGGGGGGATTGCATCCTACAATGAGCAGTTCTTC.

The chain is built from TRBV6-6 and TRBJ1-1, with 10 bases that match TRBD1. The V and J ends lost 3 bases and 4 bases, in that order; junction bases with no gene match: 5. This CDR3 has 15 amino acids. Germline lookup yields CDR1 MNHNY and CDR2 SVGAGI (reference sequence). The CDR3, as DNA: TGTGCCAGCAGTTATGACAGGGGGCTGAGCACTGAAGCTTTCTTT. This codes for CASSYDRGLSTEAFF.

This chain uses TRBV7-8 with TRBJ2-5, with 10 bases aligning to TRBD1. CDR1 is SGHVS and CDR2 is FQNEAQ in the germline V gene. Trimming at V came to 6 bases and at J to 5 bases, leaving 12 bases not matched to a gene. The CDR3 spans 16 residues. The CDR3 sequence is CASSPAGTGEEETQYF. CDR3 coding DNA: TGTGCCAGCAGTCCGGCCGGGACAGGGGAAGAGGAGACCCAGTACTTC.

The chain carries TRBV4-3 and TRBJ1-1, with a tentative D call TRBD1 (5 bases). Germline V gives CDR1 LGHNA, CDR2 YSLEER. V gave up 0 bases and J gave up 5 bases, with 16 bases separating them. This CDR3 spans 16 amino acids. The DNA for the CDR3 is TGCGCCAGCAGCCAAGATCCAAGAGGGGACGAAACTGAAGCTTTCTTT. Translated, it gives CASSQDPRGDETEAFF.